This is a list of T cell receptor beta chains from one sample in a study of cytomegalovirus exposure and HLA in healthy donors. Libraries were prepared by immunoSEQ multiplex PCR; TCRdb keeps only in-frame clonotypes and omits some of them. This table has 150,000 to 200,000 clones, approximately 84% appearing once. The material sequenced was PBMCs. The receptors were gathered from a middle-aged man in good health and CMV-seropositive. CDR3s include the opening cysteine and the closing phenylalanine or tryptophan. Fields, in order: V gene, D gene, J gene, clone size, CDR3 protein, CDR3 DNA. A D gene is named only where the DNA matches it firmly. Size values are once, few and many counts, or a class for expanded clones, and some rows have none.

V gene: TRBV19
D gene: TRBD1
J gene: TRBJ1-2
clone size: once
CDR3 protein: CASSTTWDSNYGYTF
CDR3 DNA: TGTGCCAGTAGTACCACCTGGGACAGTAACTATGGCTACACCTTC

V gene: TRBV5-6
D gene: TRBD1
J gene: TRBJ2-7
clone size: -
CDR3 protein: CASSLGAGTGVYEQYF
CDR3 DNA: TGTGCCAGCAGCTTGGGGGCGGGGACAGGAGTGTACGAGCAGTACTTC

V gene: TRBV6-1
D gene: -
J gene: TRBJ1-4
clone size: -
CDR3 protein: CASSEFWGEIATNEKLFF
CDR3 DNA: TGTGCCAGCAGTGAATTCTGGGGAGAAATTGCGACTAATGAAAAACTGTTTTTT

V gene: TRBV19
D gene: TRBD1
J gene: TRBJ2-5
clone size: -
CDR3 protein: CASSPGSPGGTQYF
CDR3 DNA: TGTGCCAGTAGTCCGGGGTCGCCAGGGGGGACCCAGTACTTC

V gene: TRBV6-1
D gene: TRBD2
J gene: TRBJ2-2
clone size: -
CDR3 protein: CASSTSGTGELFF
CDR3 DNA: TGTGCCAGCAGTACTAGCGGCACCGGGGAGCTGTTTTTT

V gene: TRBV27
D gene: -
J gene: TRBJ1-6
clone size: -
CDR3 protein: CASSSPGRSPLHF
CDR3 DNA: TGTGCCAGCAGTTCCCCAGGCAGATCACCCCTCCACTTT

V gene: TRBV15
D gene: TRBD1
J gene: TRBJ1-1
clone size: few
CDR3 protein: CATSSGTGAVNTEAFF
CDR3 DNA: TGTGCCACCAGCAGTGGGACAGGGGCAGTGAACACTGAAGCTTTCTTT

V gene: TRBV11-2
D gene: -
J gene: TRBJ2-3
clone size: few
CDR3 protein: CASSFFVETSFTDTQYF
CDR3 DNA: TGTGCCAGCAGCTTCTTTGTAGAGACTAGTTTCACAGATACGCAGTATTTT

V gene: TRBV2
D gene: TRBD1
J gene: TRBJ2-4
clone size: -
CDR3 protein: CASSDTGDSAKNIQYF
CDR3 DNA: TGTGCCAGCAGTGACACAGGGGATTCCGCCAAAAACATTCAGTACTTC

V gene: TRBV7-2
D gene: TRBD2
J gene: TRBJ2-2
clone size: -
CDR3 protein: CASSAAREFGELFF
CDR3 DNA: TGTGCCAGCAGCGCAGCGCGGGAGTTCGGGGAGCTGTTTTTT